The 10 T cell receptor beta chains presented below share a single source sample, sequenced in a study of blood T cells in healthy people across ages. PCR was performed a second time for about 7 to 11 cycles using a sample-barcoded 5' primer and a J-beta primer mix. A single record per CDR3 protein comes from TCRdb applying MiXCR to the 5' RACE reads. The table records more than 1.4 million distinct CDR3 sequences, about 40% of them present only once. Sequenced input: blood. The source of these receptors is a woman younger than 30 in good health.

The chain has TRBV28 and TRBJ2-6, with D unresolved. CDR3 length: 11 residues. Deletions cut 10 bases from V and 4 bases from J, with 5 bases between. CDR1 MDHEN and CDR2 SYDVKM come from the germline V gene. For the CDR3, the DNA is TGTGCCATCAAGGGGGCCAACGTCCTGACTTTC. Its protein product is CAIKGANVLTF.

This clonotype was seen more than once but under ten times. The chain couples TRBV5-1 to TRBJ2-7; 7 bases fit TRBD1. The germline CDR1 and CDR2 sequences are SGHRS and YFSETQ. The junction had 6 bases not matched to a gene; V was cut back by 4 bases and J by 2 bases. This CDR3 region has 14 residues. The DNA for the CDR3 is TGCGCCAGCAGCCACCGGGACAGTACCTACGAGCAGTACTTC. Its protein product is CASSHRDSTYEQYF.

The genes are TRBV13 and TRBJ2-1; a possible D gene is TRBD2 (5 bases). CDR3 length: 17 amino acids. The germline CDR1 and CDR2 sequences are PRHDT and FYEKMQ (reference sequence). V was shortened by 5 bases and J by 7 bases, with 24 bases between the two germline ends. DNA for the CDR3: TGTGCCAGCAGCACCTACCTAGCAGGACCCCCCGGGAATGAGCAGTTCTTC. It encodes CASSTYLAGPPGNEQFF.

The chain joins TRBV6-1 to TRBJ2-3, with 16 bases that match TRBD2. The length of the CDR3 is 18 residues. The germline gives CDR1 MNHNS, CDR2 SASEGT. The V gene end was trimmed by 6 bases and the J gene end by 1 base; junction bases not matched to a gene: 7. CDR3: CASSRGTSGGAGTDTQYF. CDR3 bases: TGTGCCAGCAGCCGAGGGACTAGCGGGGGGGCCGGCACAGATACGCAGTATTTT.

The chain links TRBV5-1 to TRBJ2-5; perhaps TRBD1 as D (6 bases). CDR1 is SGHRS and CDR2 is YFSETQ in the germline V gene. V was pared by 4 bases and J by 3 bases, with 10 bases between. CDR3 length equals 13 residues. The CDR3 is CASSKGQKETQYF. CDR3 DNA sequence: TGCGCCAGCAGCAAAGGACAGAAAGAGACCCAGTACTTC.

The gene calls are TRBV27 and TRBJ1-2; 9 positions agree with TRBD1. This CDR3 has 16 amino acids. V was clipped by 5 bases and J by 7 bases; unmatched bases: 14. Germline-derived CDR1 and CDR2 are MNHEY and SMNVEV (reference sequence). The CDR3: CASSLDRDRATIGYTF. For the CDR3, the DNA is TGTGCCAGCAGTCTGGATAGGGACAGGGCGACGATTGGCTACACCTTC.

The chain uses TRBV9 and TRBJ2-1; D ambiguous. The V end was cut by 0 bases, the J end by 13 bases, with 14 bases between. Germline CDR1 is SGDLS and CDR2 is YYNGEE. The CDR3 is 13 residues long. The CDR3 loop is CASSVGSRETQFF. CDR3 coding DNA: TGTGCCAGCAGCGTAGGTAGTAGAGAGACCCAGTTCTTC. The variable domain in full, with the rest retrieved from reference TRBV9 and TRBJ2-1, is DSGVTQTPKHLITATGQRVTLRCSPRSGDLSVYWYQQSLDQGLQFLIQYYNGEERAKGNILERFSAQQFPDLHSELNLSSLELGDSALYFCASSVGSRETQFFGPGTRLTVL.

This clonotype has more than one count but fewer than ten. The rearrangement joins TRBV20-1 to TRBJ2-7; tentatively, D is TRBD1 (5 bases). V lost 4 bases to trimming and J lost 2 bases, with 9 bases between them. CDR3 size: 12 residues. The germline CDR1 and CDR2 sequences are DFQATT and SNEGSKA (reference sequence). This CDR3 reads CSATRVPYEQYF. As DNA, the CDR3 is TGCAGTGCTACCAGGGTACCCTACGAGCAGTACTTC.

With regard to this clonotype: A junction boundary mismatches the germline segment, possibly from a read error. This sequence joins TRBV7-6 and TRBJ2-4; possible D gene TRBD1, 5 bases. The J call may be incorrect, as the DNA end agrees better with TRBJ2-7. The CDR3 spans 13 residues. Germline V gives CDR1 SGHVS, CDR2 FNYEAQ. In DNA form, the CDR3 reads TGTGCCGGCAGCTCCGGCAGGGTTTACGAGCAGTACTTC. It codes for CAGSSGRVYEQYF.

V is TRBV12-3 or TRBV12-4 and J is TRBJ2-1; 9 bases align to TRBD2. There are 15 residues in the CDR3. V gave up 2 bases and J gave up 6 bases; unmatched junction bases: 5. CDR3 coding DNA: TGTGCCAGCAGTTTACGCGGGGGGGCACCCAATGAGCAGTTCTTC. Protein: CASSLRGGAPNEQFF.